Below, 25 T cell receptor beta chains from the same sample are listed, as sequenced in a study of T cell changes during pregnancy in multiple sclerosis (dated by TCRdb to between 2018 and 2021). Receptor libraries were prepared by the immunoSEQ multiplex PCR assay. TCRdb provides this immuneACCESS table in a form limited to in-frame rearrangements. Some clones are lacking; in checked studies, under half of them reflect an unresolved V gene, and why the rest are absent is not known. A total of approximately 74,000 clones appear in this sample, 70% to 90% of them only once. Together, the top ten hold 3% to 3.5% of the sample. Here the sequenced sample was peripheral blood, taken before pregnancy. The receptors were gathered from a female donor with multiple sclerosis, enrolled in a pregnancy study.

The CDR3 sequence is CASTQGPQTEAFF. CDR3 in DNA: TGTGCCAGCACCCAGGGGCCCCAAACTGAAGCTTTCTTT. The chain is built from TRBV2 and TRBJ1-1, with D possibly being TRBD1 (6 bases). The V gene lost 7 bases and the J gene lost 5 bases, with 14 bases spanning the gap. The CDR3 is made up of 13 amino acids. Looked up from germline, CDR1 is SNHLY and CDR2 is FYNNEI.

This chain connects TRBV5-1 to TRBJ1-2; D possibly corresponds to TRBD1 (6 bases). The ends were cut back, 5 bases at V and 1 base at J, with 15 bases in the middle. Per the germline V gene, CDR1 is SGHRS and CDR2 is YFSETQ. This CDR3 is 15 amino acids long. CDR3 sequence: CASSRTEKLNYGYTF. CDR3 nucleotides: TGCGCCAGCAGTCGGACAGAGAAACTTAACTATGGCTACACCTTC. The complete variable domain, with remaining parts taken from reference TRBV5-1 and TRBJ1-2, reads KAGVTQTPRYLIKTRGQQVTLSCSPISGHRSVSWYQQTPGQGLQFLFEYFSETQRNKGNFPGRFSGRQFSNSRSEMNVSTLELGDSALYLCASSRTEKLNYGYTFGSGTRLTVV.

The chain recombines TRBV6-5 with TRBJ2-3, with D perhaps TRBD2 (6 bases). The V gene's germline CDR1 is MNHEY and CDR2 SVGAGI. The CDR3 sequence is 15 residues long. Trimming stripped 2 bases from V and 1 base from J, with 10 bases between. The CDR3 DNA sequence: TGTGCCAGCAGTTACACGGGACTGGGCACAGATACGCAGTATTTT. Translated, it gives CASSYTGLGTDTQYF.

The chain carries TRBV12-5 and TRBJ2-1, with a weak D call TRBD1 (5 bases). Looked up from germline, CDR1 is LGHNT and CDR2 is FRNRAP. Between the trimmed V and J ends, which lost 2 bases and 2 bases, there was a span of 10 bases. This CDR3 is 15 amino acids long. CDR3 loop: CASGLYETAYNEQFF. CDR3 sequence (DNA): TGTGCTAGTGGTTTGTACGAGACAGCCTACAATGAGCAGTTCTTC.

V and J are TRBV7-9 and TRBJ1-5; TRBD1 matches at 10 bases. With V trimmed by 1 base and J by 8 bases, 5 bases remained unmatched. CDR1 and CDR2 (germline): SEHNR, FQNEAQ (reference sequence). The CDR3 spans 15 residues. This chain's CDR3 is CASSLGDRGPEPQHF. The CDR3, as DNA: TGTGCCAGCAGCTTAGGAGACAGGGGGCCGGAGCCCCAGCATTTT.

This sequence joins TRBV19 and TRBJ1-6; 7 nucleotides agree with TRBD1. Trimming at V came to 10 bases and at J to 4 bases, leaving 4 bases not matched to a gene. The CDR3 runs to 13 residues. The germline V gene encodes CDR1 LNHDA and CDR2 SQIVND (reference sequence). CDR3 in DNA: TGTGCCACTACGGGACAGTATAATTCACCCCTCCACTTT. Residues: CATTGQYNSPLHF.

This clone occurred once. V gene TRBV16 combines with J gene TRBJ2-1; 12 nucleotides align to TRBD2. Germline V gives CDR1 KGHSY, CDR2 FQNENV. This CDR3 has 15 amino acids. Germline trimming cut 5 bases from V and 7 bases from J; bases unmatched to any gene: 6. Here the CDR3 DNA reads TGTGCCAGCAGCGCGACTAGCGGGAGTAGGAATGAGCAGTTCTTC. Its protein is CASSATSGSRNEQFF.

The chain uses TRBV2 and TRBJ1-1, with 9 bases that match TRBD1. Germline V gives CDR1 SNHLY, CDR2 FYNNEI. This CDR3 is 14 amino acids long. V was pared by 5 bases and J by 5 bases, with 6 bases of the junction left unmatched. CDR3 in amino acids: CASSLQGAHTEAFF. In DNA, the CDR3 is TGTGCCAGCAGTTTACAGGGGGCGCATACTGAAGCTTTCTTT. Full variable domain (remainder filled in from reference TRBV2 and TRBJ1-1): EPEVTQTPSHQVTQMGQEVILRCVPISNHLYFYWYRQILGQKVEFLVSFYNNEISEKSEIFDDQFSVERPDGSNFTLKIRSTKLEDSAMYFCASSLQGAHTEAFFGQGTRLTVV.

This chain links TRBV29-1 with TRBJ2-1; possible D gene TRBD1, 6 bases. CDR1 is SQVTM, CDR2 ANQGSEA, per germline. The CDR3 length is 15 residues. The V gene lost 3 bases and the J gene lost 7 bases, with 19 bases spanning the gap. CDR3 protein: CSVDPRRGTINEQFF. The CDR3 DNA reads TGCAGCGTTGACCCCCGCAGGGGAACGATTAATGAGCAGTTCTTC.

This clone has a single count. The chain carries TRBV13 and TRBJ2-3; D remains ambiguous. Germline values: CDR1 PRHDT, CDR2 FYEKMQ (reference sequence). V lost 5 bases and J 4 bases, leaving 7 bases between the germline ends. This CDR3 comprises 12 residues. The CDR3 sequence: CASSPTPDTQYF. The CDR3 DNA sequence: TGTGCCAGCAGCCCGACTCCAGATACGCAGTATTTT.

The V and J genes are TRBV5-1 and TRBJ1-1; D call uncertain. The V and J ends lost 2 bases and 1 base respectively, with 6 bases between them. CDR3 length: 13 amino acids. CDR1 and CDR2 from the germline V gene are SGHRS and YFSETQ. CDR3 loop: CASSFEGNTEAFF. The CDR3, as DNA: TGCGCCAGCAGCTTCGAGGGGAACACTGAAGCTTTCTTT.

This chain connects TRBV2 to TRBJ1-3; 7 bases match TRBD1. V lost 8 bases and J lost 2; bases outside the gene matches: 6. CDR1 SNHLY and CDR2 FYNNEI come from the germline V gene. This CDR3 comprises 14 residues. Written as DNA, the CDR3 is TGTGCCAGCGTCCGGACAGGCCCTGGAAACACCATATATTTT. This codes for CASVRTGPGNTIYF.

The chain combines TRBV10-3 with TRBJ2-7; D might be TRBD1 (5 bases). The germline V and J ends were trimmed by 11 bases and 5 bases, with 19 bases remaining between them. CDR1 is ENHRY and CDR2 is SYGVKD in the germline V gene. The CDR3 contains 13 residues. The CDR3 nucleotides are TGTGCCTCCGGTAAGGGGATTTTCGACGAGCAGTACTTC. It codes for CASGKGIFDEQYF.

This rearrangement joins TRBV29-1 to TRBJ1-2; 7 bases are shared with TRBD1. The germline V gene has CDR1 SQVTM and CDR2 ANQGSEA. Unmatched junction bases numbered 17, after V lost 7 bases and J lost 6 bases. The CDR3 extends over 15 amino acids. DNA of the CDR3: TGCAGCGGCGGTGATCTTTTAACAGGGGCCGATGGCTACACCTTC. This gives the protein CSGGDLLTGADGYTF.

This clone was recorded once. The rearrangement uses TRBV5-6 and TRBJ1-2; D ambiguous. Germline assignment: CDR1 SGHDT and CDR2 YYEEEE. The CDR3 is 13 residues long. V lost 0 bases, J lost 2 bases, and 5 bases lay in between. The CDR3 sequence: CASSLGGNYGYTF. DNA of the CDR3: TGTGCCAGCAGCTTGGGAGGGAACTATGGCTACACCTTC.

This clone was observed a handful of times. This chain uses TRBV15 with TRBJ2-5, with TRBD1 identical over 10 bases. The length of the CDR3 is 15 residues. The trim removed 4 bases at V and 5 bases at J, leaving 7 bases unmatched. Germline lookup yields CDR1 LNHNV and CDR2 YYDKDF (reference sequence). For the CDR3, the DNA is TGTGCCACCAGCACGAGGGGACAGGGGATCGAGACCCAGTACTTC. Translating gives CATSTRGQGIETQYF.

The J gene is TRBJ2-7, the V gene TRBV25-1; maybe TRBD2 (6 bases). The CDR3 has 14 residues. Trimming stripped 3 bases from V and 1 base from J, with 10 bases between. Per the germline V gene, CDR1 is MGHDK and CDR2 is SYGVNS. The CDR3, as DNA: TGTGCCAGCAGTGAGGGGGGATTGTCCTACGAGCAGTACTTC. This codes for CASSEGGLSYEQYF.

The chain links TRBV4-3 to TRBJ1-5; D gene uncertain. Germline CDR1 reads LGHNA; CDR2 reads YSLEER. The CDR3 has 16 amino acids. Between the trimmed V and J ends, which lost 3 bases and 5 bases, there was a span of 17 bases. The CDR3 nucleotides are TGCGCCAGCAGCCAGGCATACCCGGGAGCGGATCAGCCCCAGCATTTT. The encoded protein is CASSQAYPGADQPQHF.

The rearrangement uses TRBV7-2 and TRBJ1-5, with D tentatively TRBD1 (5 bases). The CDR3 sequence is 13 residues long. V was shortened by 5 bases and J by 5 bases, with 10 bases between the two germline ends. Germline V gene lookup returns CDR1 SGHTA and CDR2 FQGNSA. Here the CDR3 DNA reads TGTGCCAGCAGCCGGACATTAGATCAGCCCCAGCATTTT. It encodes CASSRTLDQPQHF.

This clone was seen just once. The rearrangement uses TRBV5-1 and TRBJ2-5; D is ambiguous. CDR1 is SGHRS and CDR2 is YFSETQ in the germline V gene. The CDR3 spans 14 residues. Deletions cut 0 bases from V and 2 bases from J, with 8 bases between. The CDR3 bases are TGCGCCAGCAGCTTGGGAGCCACTCAAGAGACCCAGTACTTC. Protein: CASSLGATQETQYF.

The chain combines TRBV6-5 with TRBJ1-5, with D uncertain. The CDR3 has 14 amino acids. Per germline, CDR1 MNHEY and CDR2 SVGAGI. The V gene lost 0 bases and the J gene lost 1 base, with 4 bases spanning the gap. The CDR3 region is CASSYSSSNQPQHF. In DNA, the CDR3 is TGTGCCAGCAGTTACTCTTCAAGCAATCAGCCCCAGCATTTT.

This rearrangement joins TRBV6-1 to TRBJ1-4; 7 bases agree with TRBD1. The CDR3 has 14 residues. Germline V CDR1 and CDR2: MNHNS, SASEGT. V shed 7 bases and J 8 bases; nucleotides not matched to a gene: 10. The CDR3 region is CASTLGDRREKLFF. As DNA, the CDR3 is TGTGCCAGCACTCTGGGGGACAGAAGGGAAAAACTGTTTTTT.

This chain connects TRBV11-2 to TRBJ2-5; 12 bases align to TRBD2. V was clipped by 5 bases and J by 4 bases; unmatched bases: 14. The CDR3 loop spans 18 amino acids. CDR1 and CDR2 from the germline V gene are SGHAT and FQNNGV. The CDR3 spells CASSPLFVLAGGGETQYF. Written as DNA, the CDR3 is TGTGCCAGCAGCCCACTTTTTGTACTAGCGGGAGGTGGAGAGACCCAGTACTTC.

The chain links TRBV5-4 to TRBJ1-2, with unresolved D. V was shortened by 0 bases and J by 4 bases, with 4 bases between the two germline ends. This CDR3 has 12 amino acids. Germline loops: CDR1 SGHNT, CDR2 YYREEE (reference sequence). CDR3 sequence: CASSLDSYGYTF. The CDR3 coding sequence is TGTGCCAGCAGCTTGGACAGCTATGGCTACACCTTC. The full variable domain, with the rest looked up from reference TRBV5-4 and TRBJ1-2, is ETGVTQSPTHLIKTRGQQVTLRCSSQSGHNTVSWYQQALGQGPQFIFQYYREEENGRGNFPPRFSGLQFPNYSSELNVNALELDDSALYLCASSLDSYGYTFGSGTRLTVV.

This sequence joins TRBV6-6 and TRBJ1-2, with 10 nucleotides matching TRBD1. Losses at the gene ends were 6 bases for V and 7 bases for J; bases not matched to a gene: 11. The CDR3 runs to 15 residues. Looked up from germline, CDR1 is MNHNY and CDR2 is SVGAGI (reference sequence). The CDR3 bases are TGTGCCAGCAGCCTCGGGGGACAGGGGAGTCGTGGCTACACCTTC. As protein: CASSLGGQGSRGYTF.